This T cell receptor beta chain stems from a study of cytomegalovirus exposure and HLA in healthy donors. With 60 Vbeta and 13 Jbeta primers, the PCR was carried out. Profiled with immunoSEQ multiplex PCR; TCRdb holds only in-frame clones, not every one. The repertoire holds 180,000 or so clones, with 76% as singletons. The CDR3 sequence is 17 residues long. Germline CDR1 is SGHRS and CDR2 is YFSETQ. The V end lost 2 bases, the J end lost 0 bases, and 12 bases lay between the germline ends. V gene TRBV5-1 combines with J gene TRBJ2-6, with D perhaps TRBD1 (6 bases). The specimen was PBMCs. This receptor was identified in a man aged 18 to 35 in good health and CMV-seronegative. The CDR3 region is CASSFGQDSSGANVLTF. The DNA for the CDR3 is TGCGCCAGCAGCTTCGGGCAGGACAGCTCTGGGGCCAACGTCCTGACTTTC.